The entry that follows covers one T cell receptor beta chain sequence. Antigen specificity is unknown. Germline loops: CDR1 SGHAT, CDR2 FQDESV (reference sequence). The CDR3 sequence is 17 residues long. These data originate in a study of monozygotic twins with inflammatory bowel disease. General study points: Extra variability in the repertoires of patients may have come from differing immunosuppressive treatments. Against healthy co-twins, IBD patients had lower TCRbeta diversity (measured by inverse Simpson).

Every sample had its cDNA made across eight separate reactions. From its re-call of the 5' RACE reads, TCRdb lists each CDR3 protein once, without DNA. This sample contains around 450,000 distinct CDR3 sequences. This rearrangement joins TRBV11-1 to TRBJ2-3; the TRBD1 assignment by TCRdb is unverifiable without DNA. The TCR originated in a human donor with ulcerative colitis or Crohn's disease, or a healthy co-twin of an affected twin (not recorded which). Sequencing input: blood. CDR3 sequence reads: CASSLADRGLSTDTQYF.